The present T cell receptor (beta chain) was sequenced within a study of blood T cell repertoires in COVID-19. On the study more broadly: COVID-19 samples from acute and convalescent phases originated in the United States, Italy and Spain.

How the authors handled the data: Estimates of nucleated cell counts were drawn from the amplification of reference gene primers. TCRdb's table, derived via immunoSEQ multiplex PCR, lists solely in-frame clones and lacks some. D and trimming come from the DNA, and the V and J calls and clone size come from that table. Among fewer than 450,000 clones, approximately 89% were seen once, and the ten largest hold roughly 12%. The CDR3 consists of 11 residues. V was cut by 0 bases and J by 13 bases, with 10 bases left in between. Per the germline V gene, CDR1 is DFQATT and CDR2 is SNEGSKA (reference sequence).

This clonotype originated in a woman aged 45-65 years with COVID-19, enrolled during active disease. The sequenced sample was peripheral blood. This sequence joins TRBV20-1 and TRBJ2-1; D is undetermined. Here the CDR3 DNA reads TGCAGTGCTAGAGATCTAAGTTCCCAGTTCTTC. Protein sequence: CSARDLSSQFF.